One TCR beta chain is described in this entry. The antigen is undetermined. The source of the sample is a study of CXCR3-negative and CXCR3-positive naive CD8 T cells. As for the study in general: Every library held about 1.5 +/- 0.3 million TRB reads, and the total came to around 150 million.

Overall study findings and caveats: Similar TRBV-TRBJ gene usage was seen in naive CXCR3-negative and CXCR3-positive cells, but not in memory cells. Surface CD5 matched across naive subsets, and TRB CDR3 properties served to infer TCR strength. Hydrophobicity of TRB CDR3s was greater in CXCR3-positive naive cells than in CXCR3-negative naive cells.

The CDR3 length is 12 residues. Germline lookup yields CDR1 SQVTM and CDR2 ANQGSEA. Libraries of TRB cDNA were made by 5' RACE and carried UMIs. TCRdb re-called the 5' RACE reads and gives one entry per CDR3 protein, without DNA. The sample has 90,000 to 150,000 distinct CDR3 sequences; the top ten hold around 0.36%. The sequenced sample was naive CXCR3+ CD8+ T cells from blood. The subset is: CD45RO-CCR7+CD27+CD95- naive CD8+ T cells expressing CXCR3 (TNR3+). This sequence joins TRBV29-1 and TRBJ2-1; TCRdb's D call, TRBD2, is unchecked because there is no DNA. The sequence was collected from a human donor in good health. Some clones in this sample may be carry-over from other donors' samples. CDR3 sequence: CSDTGLVNEQFF.